The rows below give T cell receptor beta chains drawn from one sample of a study of PD-L1 blockade in urothelial cancer. The protocol was immunoSEQ multiplex PCR, while the TCRdb copy is restricted to in-frame clones and leaves out a portion. The sample has 100,000 to 150,000 clones, about 83% seen once. The source material was PBMCs, sampled around atezolizumab (anti-PD-L1) treatment. Receptors originate from a man aged 50-60 years with urothelial cancer. Each CDR3 is given without its conserved first and last residue.

>TRBJ2-1|TRBV28
ASSWAPGGNMDNEQF
>TRBJ2-1|TRBV14
ASSRQTSGRFSYNEQF
>TRBJ2-3|TRBV5-1
ASSTRGFGTDTQY
>TRBJ2-7|TRBV30
AWSPFTSGSSYEQY
>TRBJ1-2|TRBV2
ASSRDRDKYGYT
>TRBJ1-2|TRBV4-1
ASSHPGTVTYGYT
>TRBJ1-6|TRBV7-3
ASSLRAGGTVYNSPLH
>TRBJ1-5|TRBV10-3
AISLGTGGMGQPQH
>TRBJ2-7|TRBV11-2
ASSLGLDEQY
>TRBJ2-7|TRBV29-1
SVARGQDYEQY
>TRBJ2-7|TRBV5-1
ASSFNRQEGYEQY
>TRBJ2-3|TRBV9
ASSVSGATDTQY
>TRBJ1-2|TRBV13
ASSRPGQGQIYGYT
>TRBJ2-1|TRBV30
AWAGTSWINEQF
>TRBJ2-1|TRBV29-1
SVEPADRETYNEQF
>TRBJ1-5|TRBV7-3
ASSFTGGINQPQH
>TRBJ2-7|TRBV5-5
ASSSRDRGRYEQY
>TRBJ1-3|TRBV6-1
ASSDGLGGNTIY
>TRBJ2-2|TRBV28
ASSFPAGAGELF
>TRBJ2-3|TRBV6-1
ASTRQGSADTQY
>TRBJ2-1|TRBV13
ASSLVAEYYNEQF
>TRBJ1-6|TRBV28
ASDGQLDNSPLH
>TRBJ2-7|TRBV5-1
ASSLSEAHEQY
>TRBJ2-7|TRBV4-1
ASSQDRSGLTYEQY
>TRBJ2-1|TRBV6-5
ASSYFEGDNEQF
>TRBJ2-7|TRBV6-6
ASSYLRTGAYEQY
>TRBJ2-2|TRBV6-1
ASSDTANTGELF
>TRBJ2-3|TRBV5-5
ASSSQPQLDTQY
>TRBJ1-5|TRBV28
ASGDRNNQPQH
>TRBJ2-4|TRBV19
ASKGGRVKNIQY
>TRBJ2-5|TRBV30
AWSPGLAGAQETQY
>TRBJ2-5|TRBV14
ASSKGTSGRFETQY
>TRBJ1-1|TRBV10-3
AISALGGKAF
>TRBJ2-5|TRBV11-1
ASSLGQGGQY
>TRBJ2-3|TRBV6-5
ASSYSGQGTDTQY
>TRBJ2-1|TRBV19
ASKPGLGIDEQF
>TRBJ2-1|TRBV28
AVGAGFNNEQF
>TRBJ2-3|TRBV5-4
ASSLVGTDTQY
>TRBJ2-3|TRBV7-9
ASSFGQGTDTQY
>TRBJ2-1|TRBV7-2
ASSLMSGHTNEQF
>TRBJ1-3|TRBV30
AWSVLRPGNTIY
>TRBJ2-3|TRBV14
ASSHGTPVGNTQY
>TRBJ1-4|TRBV28
ASVGQGEKLF
>TRBJ2-3|TRBV4-1
ASSQFSGSSTDTQY
>TRBJ2-7|TRBV29-1
SVGGRGYEQY
>TRBJ2-1|TRBV2
ASSGLGAYNEQF
>TRBJ1-1|TRBV6-5
ASRRTGNTEAF
>TRBJ2-7|TRBV6-5
ASTDRGRGYEQY
>TRBJ1-1|TRBV19
ASSINGGTGATEAF
>TRBJ1-1|TRBV30
AWRGQGNTEAF
>TRBJ1-6|TRBV6-5
ASKPDSGENSPLH
>TRBJ2-1|TRBV7-9
ASSLAGEQF
>TRBJ2-3|TRBV7-7
ASSPRTGTSSTDTQY
>TRBJ2-7|TRBV19
ASSISGSYEQY